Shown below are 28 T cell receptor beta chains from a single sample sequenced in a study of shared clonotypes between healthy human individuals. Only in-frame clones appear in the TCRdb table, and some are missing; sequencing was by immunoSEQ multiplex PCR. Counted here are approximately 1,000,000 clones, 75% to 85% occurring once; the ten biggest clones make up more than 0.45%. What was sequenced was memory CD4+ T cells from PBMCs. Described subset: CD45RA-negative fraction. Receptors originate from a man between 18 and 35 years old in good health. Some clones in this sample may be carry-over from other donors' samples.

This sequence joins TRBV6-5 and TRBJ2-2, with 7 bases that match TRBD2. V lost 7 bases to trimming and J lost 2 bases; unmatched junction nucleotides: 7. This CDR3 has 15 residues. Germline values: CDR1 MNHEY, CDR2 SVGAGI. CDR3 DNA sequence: TGTGCCAGCACCGCCGGGACTATAAACACCGGGGAGCTGTTTTTT. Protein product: CASTAGTINTGELFF.

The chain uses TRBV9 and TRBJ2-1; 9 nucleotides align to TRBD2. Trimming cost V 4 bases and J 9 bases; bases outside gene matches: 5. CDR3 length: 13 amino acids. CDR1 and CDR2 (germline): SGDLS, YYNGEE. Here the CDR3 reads CASSPSGITEQFF. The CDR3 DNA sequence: TGTGCCAGCAGCCCTAGCGGGATAACTGAGCAGTTCTTC.

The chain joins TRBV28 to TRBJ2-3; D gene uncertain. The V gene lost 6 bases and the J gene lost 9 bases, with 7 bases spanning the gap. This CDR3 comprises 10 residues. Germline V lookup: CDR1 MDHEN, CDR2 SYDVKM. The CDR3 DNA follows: TGTGCCAGCAGCGCCGGCACGCAGTATTTT. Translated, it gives CASSAGTQYF.

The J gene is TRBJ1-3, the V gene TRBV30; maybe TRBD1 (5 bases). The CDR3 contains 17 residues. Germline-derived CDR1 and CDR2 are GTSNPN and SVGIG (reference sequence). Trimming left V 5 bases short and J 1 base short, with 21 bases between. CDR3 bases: TGTGCCTGGCACAATCTGGGGCCGCCAGTATCTGGAAACACCATATATTTT. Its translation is CAWHNLGPPVSGNTIYF. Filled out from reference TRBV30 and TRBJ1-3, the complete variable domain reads SQTIHQWPATLVQPVGSPLSLECTVEGTSNPNLYWYRQAAGRGLQLLFYSVGIGQISSEVPQNLSASRPQDRQFILSSKKLLLSDSGFYLCAWHNLGPPVSGNTIYFGEGSWLTVV.

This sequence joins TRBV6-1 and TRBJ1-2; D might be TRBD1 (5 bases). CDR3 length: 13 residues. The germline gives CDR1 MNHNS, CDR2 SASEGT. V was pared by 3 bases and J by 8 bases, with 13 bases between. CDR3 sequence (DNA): TGTGCCAGCAGTGACGGGTATTGGGGGGGCTACACCTTC. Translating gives CASSDGYWGGYTF.

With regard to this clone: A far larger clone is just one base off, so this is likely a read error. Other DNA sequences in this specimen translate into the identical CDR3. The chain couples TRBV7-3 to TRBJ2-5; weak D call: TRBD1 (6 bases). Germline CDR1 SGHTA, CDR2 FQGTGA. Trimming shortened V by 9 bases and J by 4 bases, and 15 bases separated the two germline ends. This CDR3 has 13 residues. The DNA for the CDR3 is TGTGCCAGTAGCACAGGGCTTAGAGAGACCCAGTACTTC. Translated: CASSTGLRETQYF.

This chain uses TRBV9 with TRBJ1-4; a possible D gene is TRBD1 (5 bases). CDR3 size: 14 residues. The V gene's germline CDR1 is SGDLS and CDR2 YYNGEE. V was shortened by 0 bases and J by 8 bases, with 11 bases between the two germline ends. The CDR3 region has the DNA TGTGCCAGCAGCGTAGGAGGGGTTGGGGAAAAACTGTTTTTT. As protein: CASSVGGVGEKLFF.

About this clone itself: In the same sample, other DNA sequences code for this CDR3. The CDR3 loop is CASSQGQGGETQYF. CDR3 nucleotides: TGTGCCAGCAGCCAAGGTCAGGGGGGCGAGACCCAGTACTTC. V usage is TRBV4-2 and J usage is TRBJ2-5, with D possibly being TRBD1 (7 bases). The ends were cut back, 1 base at V and 5 bases at J, with 11 bases in the middle. The CDR3 spans 14 residues. Germline V gene data show CDR1 as LGHNA and CDR2 as YNFKEQ.

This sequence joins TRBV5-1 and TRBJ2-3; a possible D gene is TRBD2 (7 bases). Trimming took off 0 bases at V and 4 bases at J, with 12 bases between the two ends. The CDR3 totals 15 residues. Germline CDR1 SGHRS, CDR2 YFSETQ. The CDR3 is CASSLVGGAPDTQYF. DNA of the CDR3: TGCGCCAGCAGCTTGGTGGGGGGGGCCCCAGATACGCAGTATTTT.

The CDR3 is CASSLGLAGVVKQYF. CDR3 coding DNA: TGTGCCAGCAGCTTAGGACTAGCGGGAGTAGTAAAGCAGTACTTC. The chain links TRBV7-2 to TRBJ2-7; 12 bases map to TRBD2. This CDR3 has 15 amino acids. Trimming removed 1 base from V and 8 bases from J; junction bases left unmatched: 6. Germline CDR1 and CDR2: SGHTA and FQGNSA. The full variable domain, rest sourced from reference TRBV7-2 and TRBJ2-7, is GAGVSQSPSNKVTEKGKDVELRCDPISGHTALYWYRQSLGQGLEFLIYFQGNSAPDKSGLPSDRFSAERTGGSVSTLTIQRTQQEDSAVYLCASSLGLAGVVKQYFGPGTRLTVT.

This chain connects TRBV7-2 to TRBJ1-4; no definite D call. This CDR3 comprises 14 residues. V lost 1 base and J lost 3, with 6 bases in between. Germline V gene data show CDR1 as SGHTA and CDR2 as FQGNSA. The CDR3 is CASSLGRSNEKLFF. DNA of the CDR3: TGTGCCAGCAGCTTAGGGCGGTCTAATGAAAAACTGTTTTTT.

The CDR3 region has the DNA TGTGCCAGCAGTTACGGGCAGCGGGGGGCCGGGGAGCTGTTTTTT. Protein sequence: CASSYGQRGAGELFF. This chain links TRBV6-6 with TRBJ2-2; 9 bases are shared with TRBD2. J gave up 6 bases and V 2 bases, and 4 bases lay outside the gene matches. This CDR3 spans 15 amino acids. Germline-derived CDR1 and CDR2 are MNHNY and SVGAGI (reference sequence).

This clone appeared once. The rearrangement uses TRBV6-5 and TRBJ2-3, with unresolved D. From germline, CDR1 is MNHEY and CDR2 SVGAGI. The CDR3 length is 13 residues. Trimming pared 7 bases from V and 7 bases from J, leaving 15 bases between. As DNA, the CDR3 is TGTGCCAGCACCTCGTTAATATTAAATACGCAGTATTTT. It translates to CASTSLILNTQYF.

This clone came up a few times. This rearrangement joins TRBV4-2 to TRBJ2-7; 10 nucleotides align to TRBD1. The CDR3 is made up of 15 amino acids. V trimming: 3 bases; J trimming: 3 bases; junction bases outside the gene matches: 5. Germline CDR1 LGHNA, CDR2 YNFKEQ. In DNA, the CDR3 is TGTGCCAGCAGCCAGGACCGGACAGGGGGCTACGAGCAGTACTTC. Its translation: CASSQDRTGGYEQYF.

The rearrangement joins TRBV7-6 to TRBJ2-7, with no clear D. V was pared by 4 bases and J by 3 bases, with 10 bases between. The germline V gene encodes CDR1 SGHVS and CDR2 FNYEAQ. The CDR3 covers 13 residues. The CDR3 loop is CASSSDENYEQYF. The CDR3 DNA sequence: TGTGCCAGCAGCTCGGACGAAAACTACGAGCAGTACTTC.

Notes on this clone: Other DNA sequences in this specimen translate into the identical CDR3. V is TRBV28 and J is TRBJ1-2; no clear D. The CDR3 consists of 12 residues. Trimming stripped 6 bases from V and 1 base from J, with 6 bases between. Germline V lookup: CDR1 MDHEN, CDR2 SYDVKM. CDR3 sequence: CASRDGNYGYTF. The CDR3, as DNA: TGTGCCAGCAGGGACGGTAACTATGGCTACACCTTC.

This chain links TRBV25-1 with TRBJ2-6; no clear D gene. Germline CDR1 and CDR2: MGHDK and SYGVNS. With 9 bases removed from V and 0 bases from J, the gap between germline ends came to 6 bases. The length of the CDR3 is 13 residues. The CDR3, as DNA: TGTGCCAGTCGGTTCTCTGGGGCCAACGTCCTGACTTTC. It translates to CASRFSGANVLTF.

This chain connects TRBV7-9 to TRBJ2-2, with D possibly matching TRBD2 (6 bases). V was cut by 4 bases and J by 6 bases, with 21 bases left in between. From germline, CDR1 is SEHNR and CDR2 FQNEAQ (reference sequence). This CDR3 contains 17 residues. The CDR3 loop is CASSSTGRKKGPGELFF. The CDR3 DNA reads TGTGCCAGCAGCTCAACCGGGAGAAAAAAAGGACCCGGGGAGCTGTTTTTT.

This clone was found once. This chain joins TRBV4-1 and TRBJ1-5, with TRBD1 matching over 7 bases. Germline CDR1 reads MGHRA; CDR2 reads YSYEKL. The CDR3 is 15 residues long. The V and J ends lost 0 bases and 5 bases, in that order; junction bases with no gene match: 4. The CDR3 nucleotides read TGCGCCAGCAGCCAAGATGGGACAGAATATCAGCCCCAGCATTTT. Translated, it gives CASSQDGTEYQPQHF.

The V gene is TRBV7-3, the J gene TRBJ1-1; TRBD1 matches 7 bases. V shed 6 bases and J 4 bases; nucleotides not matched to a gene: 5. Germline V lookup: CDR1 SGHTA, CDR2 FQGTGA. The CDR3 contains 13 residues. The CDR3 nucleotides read TGTGCCAGCAGTGGGGCAGGGGGCACTGAAGCTTTCTTT. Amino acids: CASSGAGGTEAFF.

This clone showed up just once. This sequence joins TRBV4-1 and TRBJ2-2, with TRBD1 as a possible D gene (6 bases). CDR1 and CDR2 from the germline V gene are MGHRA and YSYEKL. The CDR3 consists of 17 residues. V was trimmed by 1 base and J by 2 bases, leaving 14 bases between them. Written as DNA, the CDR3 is TGCGCCAGCAGCCAAGTTCTCGGACAGACAAACACCGGGGAGCTGTTTTTT. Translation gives CASSQVLGQTNTGELFF.

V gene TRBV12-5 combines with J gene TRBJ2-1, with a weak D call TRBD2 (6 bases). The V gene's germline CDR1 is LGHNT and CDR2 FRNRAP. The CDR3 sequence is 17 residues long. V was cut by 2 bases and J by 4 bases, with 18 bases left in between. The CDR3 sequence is CASGLQTLGSGYNEQFF. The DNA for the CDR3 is TGTGCTAGTGGTTTGCAAACCCTCGGGAGCGGGTACAATGAGCAGTTCTTC.

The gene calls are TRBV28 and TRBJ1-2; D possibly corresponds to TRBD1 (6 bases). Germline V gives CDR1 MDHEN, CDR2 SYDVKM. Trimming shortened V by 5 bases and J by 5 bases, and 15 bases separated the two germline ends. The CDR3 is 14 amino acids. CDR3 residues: CASSLPGEPYGYTF. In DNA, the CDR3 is TGTGCCAGCAGTCTCCCAGGGGAACCTTATGGCTACACCTTC.

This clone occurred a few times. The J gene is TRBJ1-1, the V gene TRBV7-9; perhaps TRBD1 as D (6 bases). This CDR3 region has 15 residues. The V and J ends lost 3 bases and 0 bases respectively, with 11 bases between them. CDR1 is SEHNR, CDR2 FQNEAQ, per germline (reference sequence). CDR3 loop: CASSLRGSMNTEAFF. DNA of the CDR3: TGTGCCAGCAGCTTGAGGGGGAGCATGAACACTGAAGCTTTCTTT.

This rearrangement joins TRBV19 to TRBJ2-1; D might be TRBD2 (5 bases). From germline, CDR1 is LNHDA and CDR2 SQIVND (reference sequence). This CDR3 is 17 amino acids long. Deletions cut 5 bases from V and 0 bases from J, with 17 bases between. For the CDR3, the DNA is TGTGCCAGTAGTCCCATTGAGGGCGTAAGCTCCTACAATGAGCAGTTCTTC. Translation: CASSPIEGVSSYNEQFF.

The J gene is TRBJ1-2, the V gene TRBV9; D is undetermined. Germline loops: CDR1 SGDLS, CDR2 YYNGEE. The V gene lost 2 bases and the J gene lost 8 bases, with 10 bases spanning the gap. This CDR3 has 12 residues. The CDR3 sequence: CASSVSWWGYTF. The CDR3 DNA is TGTGCCAGCAGCGTGTCGTGGTGGGGCTACACCTTC.

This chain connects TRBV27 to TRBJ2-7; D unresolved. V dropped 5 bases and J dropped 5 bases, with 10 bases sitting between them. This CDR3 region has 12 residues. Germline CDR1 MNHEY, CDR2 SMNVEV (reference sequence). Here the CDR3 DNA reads TGTGCCAGCAGTGTTCTAGGGCACGAGCAGTACTTC. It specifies CASSVLGHEQYF.

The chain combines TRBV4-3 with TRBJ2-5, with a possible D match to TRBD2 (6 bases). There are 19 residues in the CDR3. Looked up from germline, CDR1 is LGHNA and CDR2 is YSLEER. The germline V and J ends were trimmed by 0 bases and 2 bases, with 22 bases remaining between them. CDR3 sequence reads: CASSQDRLRGGKGQETQYF. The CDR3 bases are TGCGCCAGCAGCCAAGATAGGTTGAGGGGAGGTAAGGGACAAGAGACCCAGTACTTC.